The source of this TCR beta chain is a study of cytomegalovirus exposure and HLA in healthy donors. This PCR relied on a set of 60 Vbeta primers and 13 Jbeta primers. The assay was immunoSEQ multiplex PCR, and TCRdb's table has in-frame clones only and misses some. The sample shows 150,000 to 200,000 clones, about four fifths of them seen only once. Regarding the study as a whole: Solely CMV serostatus was available to characterize immune exposure.

As regards this clone: As yet, its antigen is unknown.

This CDR3 is built from 15 residues. Trimming took 6 bases from V and 0 from J, leaving 12 bases between them. CDR1 and CDR2 from the germline V gene are MNHEY and SVGAGI. The chain carries TRBV6-5 and TRBJ1-5, with D uncertain. What was sequenced was PBMCs. The source is a man younger than 35 in good health and CMV-seronegative. The CDR3: CASSPELYSNQPQHF. DNA of the CDR3: TGTGCCAGCAGCCCTGAGCTTTATAGCAATCAGCCCCAGCATTTT.